This entry is about one TCR beta chain. The antigen is not known. The data were taken from a study of cytomegalovirus exposure and HLA in healthy donors. General study results and limits: Most TCR sequences showed up rarely, but some public TCRs showed up in many donors.

60 Vbeta and 13 Jbeta primers were used in PCR. Repertoires were generated with immunoSEQ multiplex PCR, while TCRdb's copy carries only in-frame clones and drops some. Of approximately 140,000 clones in the sample, roughly 66% were seen once. The CDR3 length is 16 residues. CDR1 and CDR2 from the germline V gene are SGHNT and YYREEE (reference sequence). Trimming left V 4 bases short and J 5 bases short, with 18 bases between. The sample comprised PBMCs. This chain joins TRBV5-4 and TRBJ1-4; D might be TRBD1 (5 bases). The receptor was derived from a woman aged 55-70 years in good health and CMV-seronegative. The CDR3 DNA sequence: TGTGCCAGCAGCGCGGCCGGGACTCGGCAGAATGAAAAACTGTTTTTT. Its protein is CASSAAGTRQNEKLFF.